Listed below are T cell receptor beta chains from one sample, sequenced in a study of cytomegalovirus exposure and HLA in healthy donors. TCRdb's table, derived via immunoSEQ multiplex PCR, lists solely in-frame clones and lacks some. Counted here are about 140,000 clones, about 88% occurring once; the ten biggest clones make up approximately 10%. What was sequenced was PBMCs. These receptors came from a man between 18 and 29 years old in good health and CMV-seropositive. Both conserved end residues are part of each CDR3. The order of the fields is V gene, D gene, J gene, clone size, CDR3 DNA, CDR3 protein. D genes are given only for firm matches. Some rows have no size entry. The others give once, few or many, or a class for an expanded clone.

>TRBV5-6|TRBD1|TRBJ2-7|.
TGTGCCAGCAGCCGACCCGACAGGGCGGACGAGCAGTACTTC
CASSRPDRADEQYF
>TRBV7-6|.|TRBJ2-2|.
TGTGCCAGCAGCTTAGGGGGCTTCGGGGAGCTGTTTTTT
CASSLGGFGELFF
>TRBV15|.|TRBJ2-3|.
TGTGCCACCAGCCAGCGGATCACAGATACGCAGTATTTT
CATSQRITDTQYF
>TRBV5-1|TRBD2|TRBJ2-1|.
TGCGCCACCCGATTTGGCGGGGGTTACAATGAGCAGTTCTTC
CATRFGGGYNEQFF
>TRBV15|TRBD1|TRBJ2-3|.
TGTGCCACCTCAGGGGGACAGGGCAGAGATACGCAGTATTTT
CATSGGQGRDTQYF
>TRBV7-3|.|TRBJ2-3|.
TGTGCCAGCAGCCCCTTTAGCTTAGGGAGAGATACGCAGTATTTT
CASSPFSLGRDTQYF
>TRBV27|.|TRBJ1-1|once
TGTGCCAGCAGTTTTACAGGGCCGAACACTGAAGCTTTCTTT
CASSFTGPNTEAFF
>TRBV7-2|TRBD2|TRBJ2-5|.
TGTGCCAGCAGCTTTCTAGCGGGAGGGCCTTGGCCGTGGGAGACCCAGTACTTC
CASSFLAGGPWPWETQYF
>TRBV5-1|.|TRBJ1-3|.
TGCGCCAGCAGCTTGGCCAGCGCCAACTCTGGAAACACCATATATTTT
CASSLASANSGNTIYF
>TRBV18|.|TRBJ1-1|few
TGTGCCAGCTCACCGTCAGGGTACACTGAAGCTTTCTTT
CASSPSGYTEAFF
>TRBV2|.|TRBJ1-2|once
TGTGCCAGCAGTGAAGAACGGAACCTAGTCTATGGCTACACCTTC
CASSEERNLVYGYTF
>TRBV7-9|.|TRBJ2-1|.
TGTGCCAGCAGCTTTACTCTCGACTCCTACAATGAGCAGTTCTTC
CASSFTLDSYNEQFF